There are a few counts of the clone carrying this T cell receptor beta chain. Its antigen is unknown. The data stem from a study of blood T cells in healthy people across ages. General study findings and limits: Because donor CMV status was unknown, expanded clonotype changes were possibly confounded.

Per sample, a minimum of 6.5 million PBMCs were isolated. The V gene's germline CDR1 is SQVTM and CDR2 ANQGSEA. This CDR3 comprises 13 residues. After removal of 2 bases from V and 13 bases from J, the junction contained 6 bases not matched to a gene. PCR was performed a second time for roughly 7 to 11 cycles using a sample-barcoded 5' primer and a J-beta primer mix. Every cDNA molecule bore a tag from a template-switch adaptor containing 12 random nucleotides. MiXCR, run by TCRdb on the 5' RACE reads, gives a single entry per CDR3 protein. Of about 1.4 million distinct CDR3 sequences in the sample, almost 60% are singletons; the top ten hold more than 6%.

Specimen: blood. The chain couples TRBV29-1 to TRBJ2-1; 12 nucleotides agree with TRBD2. The TCR originated in a man aged 18 to 35 in good health. The CDR3 region has the DNA TGCAGCGTTGAACGTGTGACTAGCGGGGGTCAGTTCTTC. Translation gives CSVERVTSGGQFF.